This T cell receptor (beta chain) was sequenced for a study of T-cell reconstitution after alpha-beta-depleted transplantation in children. Researchers prepared the TCRbeta library using unique molecular identifiers, the study reports. TCRdb passed the PCR reads through MiXCR, listing each CDR3 protein once. This repertoire shows approximately 110,000 distinct CDR3 sequences, 10% found once; its top ten account for 34%. Study results and limitations: From surviving recipient T cells and thymic progenitors came the high day-60 TCRbeta diversity observed in some patients. One year post-transplant, T-cell counts and diversity were largely derived from T cells produced anew. By about two months after transplant, alpha-beta T cells reportedly arose from several hundred graft clones that had expanded.

V dropped 3 bases and J dropped 5; count of bases not matched to a gene: 7. CDR1 is MGHRA and CDR2 is YSYEKL in the germline V gene. The CDR3 is 15 amino acids. As concerns this clonotype: What it binds is not known.

The receptor was isolated from a boy under 10 years old with acute lymphoblastic leukemia, due to receive a stem cell transplant. The specimen comprised PBMCs, sampled before TCRalphabeta/CD19-depleted stem cell transplant. The chain employs TRBV4-1 and TRBJ2-5; 9 bases line up with TRBD2. This chain's CDR3 is CASSQVAGARETQYF. CDR3 nucleotide sequence: TGCGCCAGCAGCCAGGTAGCGGGAGCGAGGGAGACCCAGTACTTC.